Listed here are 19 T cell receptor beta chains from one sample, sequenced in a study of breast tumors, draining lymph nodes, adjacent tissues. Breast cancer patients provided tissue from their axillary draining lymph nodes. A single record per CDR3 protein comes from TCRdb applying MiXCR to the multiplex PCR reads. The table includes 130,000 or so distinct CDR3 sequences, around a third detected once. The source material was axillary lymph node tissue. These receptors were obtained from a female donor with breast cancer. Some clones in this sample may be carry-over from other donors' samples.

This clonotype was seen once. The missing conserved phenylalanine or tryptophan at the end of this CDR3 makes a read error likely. CDR3 DNA: TGTGCCAGCTCACCTAGGGGGGACACTGAAGCTTTCCTT. Encoded protein: CASSPRGDTEAFL. This chain connects TRBV18 to TRBJ1-1, with D perhaps matching TRBD1 (6 bases). Germline values: CDR1 KGHSH, CDR2 LQKENI. Trimming removed 3 bases from V and 3 bases from J, with 8 bases in between. The CDR3 runs to 13 residues.

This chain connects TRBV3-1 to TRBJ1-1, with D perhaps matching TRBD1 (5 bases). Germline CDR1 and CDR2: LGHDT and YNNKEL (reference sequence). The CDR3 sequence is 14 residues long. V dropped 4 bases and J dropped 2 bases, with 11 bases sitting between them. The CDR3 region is CASSPWGTNTEAFF. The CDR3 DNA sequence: TGTGCCAGCAGCCCCTGGGGCACCAACACTGAAGCTTTCTTT.

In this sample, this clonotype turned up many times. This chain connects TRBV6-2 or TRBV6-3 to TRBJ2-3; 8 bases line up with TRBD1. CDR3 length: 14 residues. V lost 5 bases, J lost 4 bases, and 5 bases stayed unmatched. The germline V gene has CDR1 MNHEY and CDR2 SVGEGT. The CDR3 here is CASSDRGVADTQYF. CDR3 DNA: TGTGCCAGCAGTGACAGGGGAGTGGCAGATACGCAGTATTTT.

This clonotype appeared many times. CDR3 nucleotides: TGTGCCAGCAGCCCACCTGGCTGGCAGCCCCAGCATTTT. This sequence encodes CASSPPGWQPQHF. The chain joins TRBV6-6 to TRBJ1-5; D uncertain. V was pared by 6 bases and J by 7 bases, with 13 bases between. CDR1 MNHNY and CDR2 SVGAGI come from the germline V gene (reference sequence). The length of the CDR3 is 13 residues.

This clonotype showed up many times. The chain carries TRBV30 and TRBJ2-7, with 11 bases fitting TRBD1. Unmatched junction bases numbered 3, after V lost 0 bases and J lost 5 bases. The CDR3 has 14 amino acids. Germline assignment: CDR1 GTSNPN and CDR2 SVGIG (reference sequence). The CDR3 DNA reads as TGTGCCTGGAGTGTCGGACAGGGGGCCCACGAGCAGTACTTC. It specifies CAWSVGQGAHEQYF.

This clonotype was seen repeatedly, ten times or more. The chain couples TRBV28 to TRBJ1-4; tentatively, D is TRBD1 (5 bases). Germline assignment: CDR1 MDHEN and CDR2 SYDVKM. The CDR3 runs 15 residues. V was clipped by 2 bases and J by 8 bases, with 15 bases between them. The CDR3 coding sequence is TGTGCCAGCAGTTTAAGTTCGACGGGGCGGGAAAAACTGTTTTTT. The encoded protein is CASSLSSTGREKLFF.

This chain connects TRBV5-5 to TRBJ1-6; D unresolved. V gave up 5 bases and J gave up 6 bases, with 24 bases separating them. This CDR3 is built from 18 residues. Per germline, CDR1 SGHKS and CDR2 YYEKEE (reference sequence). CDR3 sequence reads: CASSVSSSSSNSNSPLHF. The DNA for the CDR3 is TGTGCCAGCAGTGTGAGTTCCTCGTCCAGCAACAGTAATTCACCCCTCCACTTT.

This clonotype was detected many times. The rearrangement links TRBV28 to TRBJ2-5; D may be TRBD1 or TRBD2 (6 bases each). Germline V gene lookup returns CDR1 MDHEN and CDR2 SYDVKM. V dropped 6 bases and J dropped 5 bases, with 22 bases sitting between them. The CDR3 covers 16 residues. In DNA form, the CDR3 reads TGTGCCAGCAGGGCGTGGAACGGGGGCCCTCGGGAGACCCAGTACTTC. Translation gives CASRAWNGGPRETQYF.

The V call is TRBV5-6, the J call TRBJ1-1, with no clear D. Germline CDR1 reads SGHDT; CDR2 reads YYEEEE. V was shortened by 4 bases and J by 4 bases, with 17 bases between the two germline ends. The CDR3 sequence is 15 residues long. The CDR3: CASSKTPRQVTEAFF. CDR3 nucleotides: TGTGCCAGCAGCAAGACCCCACGGCAGGTCACTGAAGCTTTCTTT.

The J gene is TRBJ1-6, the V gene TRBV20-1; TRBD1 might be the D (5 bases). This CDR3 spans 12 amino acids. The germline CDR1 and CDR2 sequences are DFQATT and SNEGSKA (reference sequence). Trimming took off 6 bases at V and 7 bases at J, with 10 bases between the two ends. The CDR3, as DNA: TGCAGTGCCGCAGGGTCAAATTCACCCCTCCACTTT. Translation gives CSAAGSNSPLHF.

CDR3: CASSLERQATGYTF. In DNA form, the CDR3 reads TGTGCCAGCAGCTTAGAAAGACAGGCGACGGGCTACACCTTC. V is TRBV11-3 and J is TRBJ1-2, with a weak D call TRBD1 (6 bases). Germline V gene lookup returns CDR1 SGHNT and CDR2 YENEEA. Trimming removed 0 bases at V and 8 bases at J, with 13 bases between. This CDR3 region has 14 residues.

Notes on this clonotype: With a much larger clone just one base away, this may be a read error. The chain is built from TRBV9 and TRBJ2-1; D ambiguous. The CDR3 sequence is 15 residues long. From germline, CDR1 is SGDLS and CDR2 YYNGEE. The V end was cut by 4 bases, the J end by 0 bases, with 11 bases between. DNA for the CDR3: TGTGCCAGCAGCCTGCCAACTTACTCCTACAATGAGCAGTTCTTC. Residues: CASSLPTYSYNEQFF. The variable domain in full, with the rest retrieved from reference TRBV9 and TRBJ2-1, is DSGVTQTPKHLITATGQRVTLRCSPRSGDLSVYWYQQSLDQGLQFLIQYYNGEERAKGNILERFSAQQFPDLHSELNLSSLELGDSALYFCASSLPTYSYNEQFFGPGTRLTVL.

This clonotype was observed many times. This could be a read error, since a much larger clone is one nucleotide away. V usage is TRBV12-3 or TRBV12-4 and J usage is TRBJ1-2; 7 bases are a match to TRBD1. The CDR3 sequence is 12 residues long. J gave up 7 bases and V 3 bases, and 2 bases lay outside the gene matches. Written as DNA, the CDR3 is TGTGCCAGCAGTTTCAGGGGGGCTGGCTACACCTTC. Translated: CASSFRGAGYTF.

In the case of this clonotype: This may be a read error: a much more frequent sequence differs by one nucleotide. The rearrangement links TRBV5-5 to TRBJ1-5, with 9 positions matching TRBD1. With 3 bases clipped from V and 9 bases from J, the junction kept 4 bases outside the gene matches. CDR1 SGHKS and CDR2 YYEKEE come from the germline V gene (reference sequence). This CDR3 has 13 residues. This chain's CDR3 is CASSWDRAMPQHF. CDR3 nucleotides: TGTGCCAGCAGCTGGGACAGGGCCATGCCCCAGCATTTT.

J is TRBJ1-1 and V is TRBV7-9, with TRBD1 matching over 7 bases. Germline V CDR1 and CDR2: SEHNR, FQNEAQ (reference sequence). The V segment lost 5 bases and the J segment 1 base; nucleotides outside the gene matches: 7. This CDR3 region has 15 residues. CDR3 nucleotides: TGTGCCAGCAGCCTCGTGGGACAGAAGAACACTGAAGCTTTCTTT. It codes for CASSLVGQKNTEAFF.

CDR3 residues: CVGGGDSLEQFF. The CDR3, as DNA: TGTGTCGGGGGAGGGGATAGCCTTGAGCAGTTCTTC. The chain is built from TRBV7-9 and TRBJ2-1; TRBD2 matches at 7 bases. The CDR3 loop spans 12 amino acids. Germline V gene lookup returns CDR1 SEHNR and CDR2 FQNEAQ (reference sequence).

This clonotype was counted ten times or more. CDR3 residues: CASSAHGAGANVLTF. Written as DNA, the CDR3 is TGTGCCAGCAGCGCACACGGGGCTGGGGCCAACGTCCTGACTTTC. This sequence joins TRBV9 and TRBJ2-6; a possible D gene is TRBD2 (5 bases). V was trimmed by 3 bases and J by 2 bases, leaving 9 bases between them. The CDR3 consists of 15 residues. Germline CDR1 is SGDLS and CDR2 is YYNGEE.

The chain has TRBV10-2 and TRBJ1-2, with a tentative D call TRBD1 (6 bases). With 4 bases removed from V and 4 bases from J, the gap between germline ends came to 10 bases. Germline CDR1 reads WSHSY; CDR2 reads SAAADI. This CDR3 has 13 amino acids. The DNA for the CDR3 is TGCGCCAGCAGTGGGATAGGGGGCTATGGCTACACCTTC. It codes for CASSGIGGYGYTF.

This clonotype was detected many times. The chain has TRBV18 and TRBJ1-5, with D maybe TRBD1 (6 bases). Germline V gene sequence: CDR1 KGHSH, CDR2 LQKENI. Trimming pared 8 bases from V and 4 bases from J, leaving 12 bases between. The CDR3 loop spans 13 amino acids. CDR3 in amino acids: CASTRTENQPQHF. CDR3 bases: TGTGCCAGCACCCGGACAGAGAATCAGCCCCAGCATTTT.